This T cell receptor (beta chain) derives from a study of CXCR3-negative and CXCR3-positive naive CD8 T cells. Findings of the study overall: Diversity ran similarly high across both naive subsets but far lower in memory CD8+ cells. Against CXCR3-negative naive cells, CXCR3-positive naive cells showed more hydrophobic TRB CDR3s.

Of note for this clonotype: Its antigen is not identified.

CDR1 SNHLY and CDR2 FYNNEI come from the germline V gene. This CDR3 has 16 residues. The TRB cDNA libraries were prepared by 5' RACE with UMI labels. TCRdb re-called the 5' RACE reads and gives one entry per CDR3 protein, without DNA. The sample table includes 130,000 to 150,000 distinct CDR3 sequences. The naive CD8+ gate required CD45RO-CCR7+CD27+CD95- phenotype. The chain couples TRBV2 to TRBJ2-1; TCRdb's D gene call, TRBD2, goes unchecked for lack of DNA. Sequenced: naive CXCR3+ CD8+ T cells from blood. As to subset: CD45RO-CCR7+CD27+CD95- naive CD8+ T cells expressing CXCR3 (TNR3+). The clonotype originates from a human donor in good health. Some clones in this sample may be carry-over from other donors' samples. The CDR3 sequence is CASSDSGSGRWNEQFF. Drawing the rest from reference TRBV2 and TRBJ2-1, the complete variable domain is EPEVTQTPSHQVTQMGQEVILRCVPISNHLYFYWYRQILGQKVEFLVSFYNNEISEKSEIFDDQFSVERPDGSNFTLKIRSTKLEDSAMYFCASSDSGSGRWNEQFFGPGTRLTVL.